This TCR beta chain derives from a study of CXCR3 chemokines and chemotherapy response in bladder cancer. Looked up from germline, CDR1 is LNHNV and CDR2 is YYDKDF (reference sequence). V shed 0 bases and J shed 0 bases, with 5 bases lying between them. The length of the CDR3 is 15 residues. Ten or more counts support this clonotype. TCRdb itself ran the PCR reads through MiXCR, one entry per CDR3 protein. The sample lists roughly 8,000 distinct CDR3 sequences, approximately 12% occurring once. The specimen was taken from a patient whose treatment included neoadjuvant chemotherapy. The receptor was isolated from a human donor with bladder cancer that responded to neoadjuvant chemotherapy. This chain uses TRBV15 with TRBJ1-4; no clear D gene. This chain's CDR3 is CATSREWATNEKLFF. The CDR3 DNA sequence: TGTGCCACCAGCAGAGAATGGGCAACTAATGAAAAACTGTTTTTT.